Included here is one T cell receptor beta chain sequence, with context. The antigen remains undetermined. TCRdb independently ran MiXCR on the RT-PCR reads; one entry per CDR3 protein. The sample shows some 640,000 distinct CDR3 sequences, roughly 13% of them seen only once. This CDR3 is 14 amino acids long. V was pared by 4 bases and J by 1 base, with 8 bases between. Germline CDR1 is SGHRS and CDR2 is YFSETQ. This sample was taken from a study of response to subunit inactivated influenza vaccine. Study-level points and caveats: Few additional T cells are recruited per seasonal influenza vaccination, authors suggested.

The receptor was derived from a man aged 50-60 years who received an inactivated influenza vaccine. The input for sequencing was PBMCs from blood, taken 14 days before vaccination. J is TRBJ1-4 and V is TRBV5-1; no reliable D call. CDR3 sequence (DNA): TGCGCCAGCAGCCCCCTCGGAACTAATGAAAAACTGTTTTTT. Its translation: CASSPLGTNEKLFF.